This T cell receptor (beta chain) stems from a study of CD8 T cells in ankylosing spondylitis. Findings and caveats of the study: Typical of ankylosing spondylitis blood, it appeared, was a TCR beta motif of fewer than 10 highly homologous variants.

CDR1 MNHEY and CDR2 SMNVEV come from the germline V gene (reference sequence). J was trimmed by 3 bases and V by 5 bases; bases with no gene match: 10. This CDR3 spans 16 amino acids. As to this clonotype: The antigen is not known.

TCRdb passed the 5' RACE reads through MiXCR, listing each CDR3 protein once. The data contain 200,000 to 250,000 distinct CDR3 sequences, over 30% of them seen just once; the ten biggest clones take up approximately 4.4%. The sample comprised blood, either unsorted or a sorted T cell fraction (not recorded which). The clonotype originates from a male donor with ankylosing spondylitis or in good health (not recorded which). The gene calls are TRBV27 and TRBJ2-1, with 7 nucleotides matching TRBD1. The CDR3 sequence: CASSPSTGDVYNEQFF. The CDR3 nucleotides read TGTGCCAGCAGTCCATCCACAGGGGACGTCTACAATGAGCAGTTCTTC.